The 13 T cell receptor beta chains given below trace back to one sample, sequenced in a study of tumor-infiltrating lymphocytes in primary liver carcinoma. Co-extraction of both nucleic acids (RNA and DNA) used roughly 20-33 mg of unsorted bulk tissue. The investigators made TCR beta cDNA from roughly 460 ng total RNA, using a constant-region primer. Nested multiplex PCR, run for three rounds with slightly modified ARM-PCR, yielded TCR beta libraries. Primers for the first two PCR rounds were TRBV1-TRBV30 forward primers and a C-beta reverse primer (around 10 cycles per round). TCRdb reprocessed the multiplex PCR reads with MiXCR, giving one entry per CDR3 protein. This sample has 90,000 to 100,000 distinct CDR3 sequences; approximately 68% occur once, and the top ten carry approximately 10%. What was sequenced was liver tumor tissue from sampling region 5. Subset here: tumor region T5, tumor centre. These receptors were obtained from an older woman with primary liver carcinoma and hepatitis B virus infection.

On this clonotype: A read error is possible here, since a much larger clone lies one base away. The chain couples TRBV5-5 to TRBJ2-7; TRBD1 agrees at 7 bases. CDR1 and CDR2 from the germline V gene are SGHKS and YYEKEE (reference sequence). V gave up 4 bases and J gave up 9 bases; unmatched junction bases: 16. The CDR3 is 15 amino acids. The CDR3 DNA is TGTGCCAGCAGCCGCAGAGGACAGGACCAGAGAGGGCAGTACTTC. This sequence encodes CASSRRGQDQRGQYF.

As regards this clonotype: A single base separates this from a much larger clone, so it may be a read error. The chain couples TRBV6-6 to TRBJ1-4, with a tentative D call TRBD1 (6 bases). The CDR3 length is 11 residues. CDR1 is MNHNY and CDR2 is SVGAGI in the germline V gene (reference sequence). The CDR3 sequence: CAISQGGKLFF. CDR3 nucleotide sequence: TGTGCCATCAGTCAAGGGGGAAAACTGTTTTTT.

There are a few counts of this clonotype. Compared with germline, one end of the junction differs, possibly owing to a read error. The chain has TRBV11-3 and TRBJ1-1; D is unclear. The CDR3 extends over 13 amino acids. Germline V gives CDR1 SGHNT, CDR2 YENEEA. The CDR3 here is CASGLRENTEAFF. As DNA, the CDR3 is TGTGCCAGCGGCTTACGAGAAAACACTGAAGCTTTCTTT.

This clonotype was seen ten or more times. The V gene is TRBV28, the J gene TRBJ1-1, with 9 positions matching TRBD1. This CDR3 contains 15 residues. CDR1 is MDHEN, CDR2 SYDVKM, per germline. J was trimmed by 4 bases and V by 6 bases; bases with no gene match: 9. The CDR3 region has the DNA TGTGCCAGCAGCGATCCCGGGACAGGGTTCACTGAAGCTTTCTTT. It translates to CASSDPGTGFTEAFF.

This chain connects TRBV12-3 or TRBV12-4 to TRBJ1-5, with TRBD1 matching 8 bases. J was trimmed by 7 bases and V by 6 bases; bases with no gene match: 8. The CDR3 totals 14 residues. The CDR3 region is CASSPTGDGQPQHF. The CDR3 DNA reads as TGTGCCAGCAGCCCGACAGGGGACGGGCAGCCCCAGCATTTT.

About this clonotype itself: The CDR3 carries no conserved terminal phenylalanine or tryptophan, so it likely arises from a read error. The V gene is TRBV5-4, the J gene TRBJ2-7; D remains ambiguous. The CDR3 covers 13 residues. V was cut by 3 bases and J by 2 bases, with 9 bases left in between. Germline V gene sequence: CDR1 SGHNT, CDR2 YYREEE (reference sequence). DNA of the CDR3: TGTGCCAGCAGCTATGGGCGGACCTACGAGCAGTACTCC. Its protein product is CASSYGRTYEQYS.

The CDR3 loop reads CASRPGLAADTQYF. In DNA form, the CDR3 reads TGTGCCAGCCGCCCGGGACTAGCCGCAGATACGCAGTATTTT. V gene TRBV7-9 combines with J gene TRBJ2-3, with 9 bases that match TRBD2. V dropped 8 bases and J dropped 4; count of bases not matched to a gene: 7. Looked up from germline, CDR1 is SEHNR and CDR2 is FQNEAQ (reference sequence). The CDR3 has 14 amino acids.

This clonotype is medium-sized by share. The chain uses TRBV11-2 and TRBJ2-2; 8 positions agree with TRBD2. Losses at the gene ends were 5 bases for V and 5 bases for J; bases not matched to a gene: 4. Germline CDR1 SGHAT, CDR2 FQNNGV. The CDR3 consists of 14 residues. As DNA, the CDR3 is TGTGCCAGCAGCCCGACGGGGGGGACCGGGGAGCTGTTTTTT. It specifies CASSPTGGTGELFF.

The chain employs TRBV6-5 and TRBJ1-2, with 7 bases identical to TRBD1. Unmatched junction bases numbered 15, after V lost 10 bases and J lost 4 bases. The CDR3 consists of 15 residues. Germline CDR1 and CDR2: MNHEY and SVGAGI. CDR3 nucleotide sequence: TGTGCCAACAGCTCAAATCGACAGGGATTCTATGGCTACACCTTC. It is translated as CANSSNRQGFYGYTF.

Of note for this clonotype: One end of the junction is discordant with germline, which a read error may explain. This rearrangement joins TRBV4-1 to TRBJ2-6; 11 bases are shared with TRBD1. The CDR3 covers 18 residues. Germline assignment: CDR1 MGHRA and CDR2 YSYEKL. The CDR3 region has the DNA TGCGCCAGCATCCGGGCTGGACAGGGGGCATCTGGGGCCAACGTCCCGACTTTC. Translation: CASIRAGQGASGANVPTF.

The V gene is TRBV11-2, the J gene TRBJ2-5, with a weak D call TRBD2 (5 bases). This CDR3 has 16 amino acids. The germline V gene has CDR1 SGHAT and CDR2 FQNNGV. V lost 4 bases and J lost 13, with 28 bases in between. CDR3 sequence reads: CASSYSRGSVRESRYF. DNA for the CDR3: TGTGCCAGCAGCTACTCCCGTGGTAGCGTGAGAGAGTCCCGGTACTTC.

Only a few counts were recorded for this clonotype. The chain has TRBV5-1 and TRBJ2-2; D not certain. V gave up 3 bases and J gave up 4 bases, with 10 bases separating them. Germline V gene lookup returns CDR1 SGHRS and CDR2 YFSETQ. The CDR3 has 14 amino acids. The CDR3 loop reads CASSSSPITGELFF. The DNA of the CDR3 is TGCGCCAGCAGCTCCTCTCCAATCACCGGGGAGCTGTTTTTT.

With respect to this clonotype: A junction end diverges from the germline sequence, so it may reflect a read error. The CDR3 region is CASSQADRRRNEQFF. Written as DNA, the CDR3 is TGCGCCAGTAGCCAAGCAGACAGGAGGCGGAATGAGCAGTTCTTC. The chain joins TRBV4-1 to TRBJ2-1; maybe TRBD1 (6 bases). Germline V gene data show CDR1 as MGHRA and CDR2 as YSYEKL. The CDR3 has 15 amino acids.